This passage covers 23 T cell receptor beta chains from one sample sequenced in a study of blood T cell repertoires in COVID-19. The assay was immunoSEQ multiplex PCR, and TCRdb's table has in-frame clones only and misses some. The sample consists of about 74,000 clones, 84% of them appearing once. Sequenced: peripheral blood. The source of these receptors is a man between 65 and 79 years old with acute or convalescent COVID-19.

V is TRBV28 and J is TRBJ2-2; D might be TRBD1 (6 bases). Trimming cost V 5 bases and J 1 base, with 11 bases left between them. The CDR3 spans 15 residues. Germline V gene lookup returns CDR1 MDHEN and CDR2 SYDVKM. The CDR3 coding sequence is TGTGCCAGCAGTACAGGGTCGAAGAACACCGGGGAGCTGTTTTTT. This encodes CASSTGSKNTGELFF. Full variable domain (rest looked up from reference TRBV28 and TRBJ2-2): DVKVTQSSRYLVKRTGEKVFLECVQDMDHENMFWYRQDPGLGLRLIYFSYDVKMKEKGDIPEGYSVSREKKERFSLILESASTNQTSMYLCASSTGSKNTGELFFGEGSRLTVL.

In DNA form, the CDR3 reads TGTGCCAGCAGCTTAGCCCTTAACAATGAGCAGTTCTTC. Translation gives CASSLALNNEQFF. This chain uses TRBV7-9 with TRBJ2-1; D gene uncertain. Germline CDR1 reads SEHNR; CDR2 reads FQNEAQ (reference sequence). This CDR3 has 13 amino acids. V lost 0 bases and J lost 5, with 5 bases in between.

The chain employs TRBV7-9 and TRBJ2-3; 10 nucleotides agree with TRBD2. The V segment lost 7 bases and the J segment 6 bases; nucleotides outside the gene matches: 13. The CDR3 has 16 amino acids. Germline CDR1 is SEHNR and CDR2 is FQNEAQ (reference sequence). The CDR3 sequence: CASINYGLAGADTQYF. DNA for the CDR3: TGTGCCAGCATCAACTACGGGCTAGCGGGAGCGGATACGCAGTATTTT. The full variable domain, with the rest looked up from reference TRBV7-9 and TRBJ2-3, is DTGVSQNPRHKITKRGQNVTFRCDPISEHNRLYWYRQTLGQGPEFLTYFQNEAQLEKSRLLSDRFSAERPKGSFSTLEIQRTEQGDSAMYLCASINYGLAGADTQYFGPGTRLTVL.

The chain recombines TRBV5-4 with TRBJ2-7, with D perhaps matching TRBD1 (6 bases). CDR3 length: 13 amino acids. Germline CDR1 SGHNT, CDR2 YYREEE (reference sequence). Trimming stripped 0 bases from V and 5 bases from J, with 9 bases between. The CDR3 DNA reads TGTGCCAGCAGCTTGGCAGGGGTGGACGAGCAGTACTTC. Encoded protein: CASSLAGVDEQYF.

This chain joins TRBV5-1 and TRBJ1-1; TRBD1 aligns across 7 bases. From germline, CDR1 is SGHRS and CDR2 YFSETQ. The CDR3 extends over 14 amino acids. The V and J ends lost 3 bases and 1 base, in that order; junction bases with no gene match: 3. The CDR3 reads CASSSGQTNTEAFF. The CDR3 nucleotides are TGCGCCAGCAGCTCGGGACAGACGAACACTGAAGCTTTCTTT.

V is TRBV6-5 and J is TRBJ2-7; D might be TRBD1 (6 bases). Trimming removed 6 bases from V and 2 bases from J, with 17 bases in between. CDR3 length: 15 amino acids. Per the germline V gene, CDR1 is MNHEY and CDR2 is SVGAGI. The CDR3 is CASRIDRLHPYEQYF. The CDR3 DNA reads TGTGCCAGCAGAATAGACAGGCTCCATCCCTACGAGCAGTACTTC.

The chain couples TRBV19 to TRBJ2-4; TRBD1 agrees at 10 bases. The CDR3 extends over 15 amino acids. Germline values: CDR1 LNHDA, CDR2 SQIVND (reference sequence). Unmatched junction bases numbered 5, after V lost 6 bases and J lost 3 bases. In DNA, the CDR3 is TGTGCCAGTAGGCGACAGGGGGCCGACAAAAACATTCAGTACTTC. Translated, it gives CASRRQGADKNIQYF.

V usage is TRBV28 and J usage is TRBJ2-7; D gene uncertain. The germline V gene has CDR1 MDHEN and CDR2 SYDVKM. The CDR3 runs to 12 residues. With 1 base removed from V and 6 bases from J, the gap between germline ends came to 7 bases. The CDR3 sequence is CASSLSGSEQYF. CDR3 coding DNA: TGTGCCAGCAGTTTATCAGGTTCCGAGCAGTACTTC. The complete variable domain, with remaining parts taken from reference TRBV28 and TRBJ2-7, reads DVKVTQSSRYLVKRTGEKVFLECVQDMDHENMFWYRQDPGLGLRLIYFSYDVKMKEKGDIPEGYSVSREKKERFSLILESASTNQTSMYLCASSLSGSEQYFGPGTRLTVT.

Only one count was recorded for this clone. The chain links TRBV5-1 to TRBJ2-3; TRBD2 matches 12 bases. This CDR3 region has 15 residues. J lost 1 base, V lost 4 bases, and 1 base had no gene match. Germline lookup yields CDR1 SGHRS and CDR2 YFSETQ. The CDR3: CASSLAGGGTDTQYF. CDR3 nucleotide sequence: TGCGCCAGCAGCCTAGCGGGAGGGGGCACAGATACGCAGTATTTT.

The chain carries TRBV7-7 and TRBJ2-5; D ambiguous. CDR3 length: 10 residues. The germline V gene encodes CDR1 SSHAT and CDR2 FNYEAQ (reference sequence). CDR3 DNA sequence: TGTGCTCTCGGTCGAGAGACCCAGTACTTC. Its protein is CALGRETQYF.

The CDR3 DNA reads as TGTGCCAGCCAAAGCTGGGGGGGCGTTAGCAATCAGCCCCAGCATTTT. Its protein is CASQSWGGVSNQPQHF. This rearrangement joins TRBV7-9 to TRBJ1-5; maybe TRBD1 (6 bases). V gave up 8 bases and J gave up 0 bases, with 17 bases separating them. The CDR3 length is 16 residues. CDR1 is SEHNR, CDR2 FQNEAQ, per germline (reference sequence).

The chain is built from TRBV6-5 and TRBJ1-4; weak D call: TRBD1 (5 bases). Germline V gene sequence: CDR1 MNHEY, CDR2 SVGAGI. The CDR3 has 14 amino acids. The V end was cut by 0 bases, the J end by 8 bases, with 10 bases between. This CDR3 reads CASSYSVGGEKLFF. The CDR3, as DNA: TGTGCCAGCAGTTACTCCGTGGGGGGGGAAAAACTGTTTTTT.

This clone has just one count. This rearrangement joins TRBV24-1 to TRBJ2-1; 7 positions match TRBD2. The CDR3 spans 15 residues. Germline assignment: CDR1 KGHDR and CDR2 SFDVKD. V lost 9 bases to trimming and J lost 5 bases; unmatched junction nucleotides: 12. The DNA of the CDR3 is TGTGCCACCGGGAGGGGACTACCCTCGGACAATGAGCAGTTCTTC. Its translation is CATGRGLPSDNEQFF.

In this sample, this clone turned up a few times. The V call is TRBV11-3, the J call TRBJ2-7; D unclear. Trimming shortened V by 2 bases and J by 5 bases, and 13 bases separated the two germline ends. Germline CDR1 SGHNT, CDR2 YENEEA. The CDR3 loop spans 14 amino acids. The CDR3 nucleotides read TGTGCCAGCAGCTTAAGTCAGGCCAATGACGAGCAGTACTTC. It translates to CASSLSQANDEQYF.

V is TRBV6-5 and J is TRBJ1-1; the match to TRBD1 covers 10 bases. CDR1 and CDR2 from the germline V gene are MNHEY and SVGAGI. V lost 0 bases and J lost 12; bases outside the gene matches: 7. The CDR3 is 14 amino acids. The CDR3 sequence: CASSYSQGQGGTFF. In DNA form, the CDR3 reads TGTGCCAGCAGTTACTCGCAAGGACAGGGGGGAACTTTCTTT.

The chain has TRBV6-5 and TRBJ2-7, with TRBD1 identical over 7 bases. Germline V gene sequence: CDR1 MNHEY, CDR2 SVGAGI. Trimming at V came to 6 bases and at J to 6 bases, leaving 8 bases not matched to a gene. The CDR3 loop spans 13 amino acids. The CDR3 sequence: CASSDNRGLEQYF. The CDR3 region has the DNA TGTGCCAGCAGCGATAACAGGGGTCTCGAGCAGTACTTC.

This clone has more than one count but fewer than ten. The chain employs TRBV5-1 and TRBJ1-6, with D possibly being TRBD1 (6 bases). Germline V lookup: CDR1 SGHRS, CDR2 YFSETQ. CDR3 size: 13 residues. The germline V and J ends were trimmed by 4 bases and 11 bases, with 13 bases remaining between them. The CDR3 sequence is CASSTTGNAPLHF. DNA for the CDR3: TGCGCCAGCAGCACAACAGGGAATGCACCCCTCCACTTT.

The chain joins TRBV3-1 (or the pseudogene TRBV3-2) to TRBJ1-4, with 12 bases fitting TRBD1. This CDR3 is 15 amino acids long. Unmatched junction bases numbered 6, after V lost 4 bases and J lost 9 bases. Germline V gene data show CDR1 as LGHDT and CDR2 as YNNKEL (reference sequence). CDR3 in amino acids: CASSLAGTGGQKLFF. The CDR3, as DNA: TGTGCCAGCAGCCTCGCCGGGACAGGGGGCCAAAAACTGTTTTTT.

The genes are TRBV19 and TRBJ1-5, with TRBD1 identical over 7 bases. Germline-derived CDR1 and CDR2 are LNHDA and SQIVND (reference sequence). J gave up 5 bases and V 2 bases, and 3 bases lay outside the gene matches. The CDR3 has 14 amino acids. CDR3 DNA: TGTGCCAGTAGTATACGCAGGGGGGATCAGCCCCAGCATTTT. Its translation: CASSIRRGDQPQHF.

This chain joins TRBV7-9 and TRBJ2-1; possibly TRBD1 for D (6 bases). Germline loops: CDR1 SEHNR, CDR2 FQNEAQ (reference sequence). The CDR3 has 16 amino acids. Trimming took off 5 bases at V and 2 bases at J, with 16 bases between the two ends. The CDR3: CASSITGIGTYNEQFF. Here the CDR3 DNA reads TGTGCCAGCAGCATCACAGGGATCGGGACCTACAATGAGCAGTTCTTC.

This CDR3 is CASSPRAGEETQYF. CDR3 nucleotide sequence: TGTGCCAGCTCACCACGGGCAGGGGAGGAGACCCAGTACTTC. The chain joins TRBV18 to TRBJ2-5, with D tentatively TRBD1 (6 bases). CDR3 length: 14 amino acids. From germline, CDR1 is KGHSH and CDR2 LQKENI. V shed 1 base and J shed 5 bases, with 11 bases lying between them.

V is TRBV9 and J is TRBJ1-1, with TRBD1 identical over 7 bases. The CDR3 is 15 amino acids. With V trimmed by 4 bases and J by 1 base, 7 bases remained unmatched. In germline, CDR1 is SGDLS, CDR2 YYNGEE. Here the CDR3 reads CASSPTGIPNTEAFF. For the CDR3, the DNA is TGTGCCAGCAGCCCGACAGGGATTCCGAACACTGAAGCTTTCTTT.

As concerns this clone: The sample carries other DNA sequences with the same CDR3. The chain employs TRBV19 and TRBJ1-1; D unclear. Trimming pared 7 bases from V and 1 base from J, leaving 10 bases between. The CDR3 is 13 amino acids. Germline loops: CDR1 LNHDA, CDR2 SQIVND (reference sequence). CDR3 residues: CASNRGRNTEAFF. CDR3 sequence (DNA): TGTGCCAGTAATCGGGGAAGGAACACTGAAGCTTTCTTT.